These 3 T cell receptor beta chains were sequenced from one sample in a study of cytomegalovirus exposure and HLA in healthy donors. It was with 60 Vbeta and 13 Jbeta primers that the PCR ran. TCRdb keeps only in-frame clones here, not all; method: immunoSEQ multiplex PCR. In total, the table holds about 70,000 clones. Sequenced: PBMCs. The receptors derive from a female donor in good health and CMV-seropositive.

V is TRBV27 and J is TRBJ1-6; 8 bases are a match to TRBD1. The CDR3 has 16 residues. With 6 bases clipped from V and 7 bases from J, the junction kept 11 bases outside the gene matches. Germline assignment: CDR1 MNHEY and CDR2 SMNVEV (reference sequence). The CDR3 reads CASRIAQGASNSPLHF. In DNA, the CDR3 is TGTGCCAGCAGGATCGCCCAGGGGGCTTCCAATTCACCCCTCCACTTT.

This chain links TRBV28 with TRBJ2-5; D is possibly TRBD1 (5 bases). Trimming stripped 5 bases from V and 0 bases from J, with 13 bases between. Germline CDR1 is MDHEN and CDR2 is SYDVKM. The CDR3 contains 15 residues. CDR3 sequence: CASSTLTAYQETQYF. In DNA form, the CDR3 reads TGTGCCAGCAGTACCCTGACAGCCTACCAAGAGACCCAGTACTTC.

The rearrangement joins TRBV6-5 to TRBJ1-1; no reliable D call. The germline CDR1 and CDR2 sequences are MNHEY and SVGAGI. Trimming removed 0 bases at V and 2 bases at J, with 4 bases between. CDR3 length equals 13 residues. DNA of the CDR3: TGTGCCAGCAGTTACTCCCATAACACTGAAGCTTTCTTT. This gives the protein CASSYSHNTEAFF.